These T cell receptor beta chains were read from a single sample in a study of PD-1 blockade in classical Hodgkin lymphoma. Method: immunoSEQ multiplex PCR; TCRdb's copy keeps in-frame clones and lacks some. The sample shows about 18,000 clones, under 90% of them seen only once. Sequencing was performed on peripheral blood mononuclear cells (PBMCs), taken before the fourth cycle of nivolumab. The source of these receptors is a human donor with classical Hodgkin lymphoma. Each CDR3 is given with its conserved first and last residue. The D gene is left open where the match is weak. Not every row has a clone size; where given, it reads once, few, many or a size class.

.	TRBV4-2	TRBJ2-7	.	CASSQGLGTYEQYF	TGTGCCAGCAGCCAAGGATTGGGGACTTACGAGCAGTACTTC
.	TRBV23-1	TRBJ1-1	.	CASSQSTRRVGPMNTEAFF	TGCGCCAGCAGTCAATCCACCCGGAGGGTGGGGCCCATGAACACTGAAGCTTTCTTT
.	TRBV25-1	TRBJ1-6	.	CASGNSPLHF	TGTGCCAGCGGGAATTCACCCCTCCACTTT
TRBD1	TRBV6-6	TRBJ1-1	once	CASRGTGGISTEAFF	TGTGCCAGCAGGGGGACAGGGGGGATAAGCACTGAAGCTTTCTTT
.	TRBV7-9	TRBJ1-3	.	CASSPPGGGNTIYF	TGTGCCAGCAGCCCGCCCGGGGGTGGAAACACCATATATTTT
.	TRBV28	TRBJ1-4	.	CASSYSDGPANNEKLFF	TGTGCCAGCAGTTACTCCGATGGGCCTGCCAATAATGAAAAACTGTTTTTT
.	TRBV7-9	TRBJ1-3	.	CASSSASVGGAGNTIYF	TGTGCCAGCAGCTCGGCCTCAGTTGGAGGGGCGGGAAACACCATATATTTT
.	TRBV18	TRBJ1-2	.	CASSPGARTYGYTF	TGTGCCAGCTCCCCAGGGGCTAGAACCTATGGCTACACCTTC
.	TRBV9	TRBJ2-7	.	CASSVGASYEQYF	TGTGCCAGCAGCGTAGGGGCTTCCTACGAGCAGTACTTC
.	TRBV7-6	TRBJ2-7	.	CASSLVGGREQYF	TGTGCCAGCAGCTTAGTGGGCGGGCGTGAGCAGTACTTC
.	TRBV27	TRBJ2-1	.	CASSLSMGVFYNEQFF	TGTGCCAGCAGTTTATCGATGGGGGTTTTCTACAATGAGCAGTTCTTC
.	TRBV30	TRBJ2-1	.	CAWSVTNEQFF	TGTGCCTGGAGTGTAACAAATGAGCAGTTCTTC
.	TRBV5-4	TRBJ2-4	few	CASSLGLTNIQYF	TGTGCCAGCAGCTTGGGACTGACTAACATTCAGTACTTC
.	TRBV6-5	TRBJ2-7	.	CASSYGNYEQYF	TGTGCCAGCAGTTACGGCAACTACGAGCAGTACTTC
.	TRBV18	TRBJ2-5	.	CASSPTPYQETQYF	TGTGCCAGCTCACCCACACCCTACCAAGAGACCCAGTACTTC
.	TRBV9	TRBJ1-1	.	CASSVGGYTEAFF	TGTGCCAGCAGCGTCGGGGGATACACTGAAGCTTTCTTT
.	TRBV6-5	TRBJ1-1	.	CASSYRWVGTEAFF	TGTGCCAGCAGTTACCGCTGGGTAGGGACTGAAGCTTTCTTT
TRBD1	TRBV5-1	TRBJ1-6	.	CASSLGSGDSSPLHF	TGCGCCAGCAGCTTGGGATCGGGGGACAGTTCACCCCTCCACTTT
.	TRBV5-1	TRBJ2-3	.	CASSSEADTQYF	TGCGCCAGCAGCTCAGAGGCAGATACGCAGTATTTT
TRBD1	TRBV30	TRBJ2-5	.	CAWSNQDRGFQETQYF	TGTGCCTGGAGTAATCAGGACAGGGGATTCCAAGAGACCCAGTACTTC
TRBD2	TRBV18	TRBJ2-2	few	CASSLPSIGSGGAQNTGELFF	TGTGCCAGCTCACTCCCATCAATAGGTAGCGGGGGGGCCCAGAACACCGGGGAGCTGTTTTTT
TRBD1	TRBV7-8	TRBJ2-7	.	CASSWDSAYEQYF	TGTGCCAGCAGCTGGGACAGCGCCTACGAGCAGTACTTC
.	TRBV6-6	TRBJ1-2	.	CASSSYGQNYGYTF	TGTGCCAGCAGTTCATACGGACAGAACTATGGCTACACCTTC
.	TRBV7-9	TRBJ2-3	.	CASSTGPADTQYF	TGTGCCAGCAGCACCGGACCCGCAGATACGCAGTATTTT
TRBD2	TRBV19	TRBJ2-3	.	CASSRETSGGTDTQYF	TGTGCCAGTAGTAGGGAGACTAGCGGGGGCACAGATACGCAGTATTTT
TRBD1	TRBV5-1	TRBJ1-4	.	CASSPGTGGDEKLFF	TGCGCCAGCAGCCCAGGGACAGGGGGTGATGAAAAACTGTTTTTT
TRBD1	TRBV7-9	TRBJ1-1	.	CASSTTGANTEAFF	TGTGCCAGCAGCACGACAGGGGCGAACACTGAAGCTTTCTTT
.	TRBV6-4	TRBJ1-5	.	CASRSGLNQPQHF	TGTGCCAGCAGGAGCGGGCTGAATCAGCCCCAGCATTTT
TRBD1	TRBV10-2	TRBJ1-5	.	CASSDGDRVGNQPQHF	TGCGCCAGCAGTGACGGGGACAGGGTAGGAAATCAGCCCCAGCATTTT
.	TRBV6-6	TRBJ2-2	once	CASSPVGELFF	TGTGCCAGCAGTCCTGTCGGGGAGCTGTTTTTT
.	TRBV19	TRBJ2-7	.	CASSIVGDNSFYYEQYF	TGTGCCAGTAGTATAGTAGGGGATAATTCCTTCTACTACGAGCAGTACTTC
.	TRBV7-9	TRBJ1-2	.	CASSPIYGYGYTF	TGTGCCAGCAGCCCCATATATGGGTATGGCTACACCTTC
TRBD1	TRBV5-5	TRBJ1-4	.	CASSRGTGGNEKLFF	TGTGCCAGCAGCCGAGGGACAGGGGGTAATGAAAAACTGTTTTTT
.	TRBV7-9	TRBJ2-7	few	CASSSTHRDEQYF	TGTGCCAGCAGCTCAACCCACAGGGACGAGCAGTACTTC
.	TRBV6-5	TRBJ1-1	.	CASSDRVRDTEAFF	TGTGCCAGCAGTGATAGGGTGAGGGATACTGAAGCTTTCTTT
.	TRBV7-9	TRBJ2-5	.	CASSLLRGDQETQYF	TGTGCCAGCAGCTTACTGAGGGGTGACCAAGAGACCCAGTACTTC
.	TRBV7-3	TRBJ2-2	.	CASSLEGGTGELFF	TGTGCCAGCAGCTTAGAAGGGGGCACCGGGGAGCTGTTTTTT
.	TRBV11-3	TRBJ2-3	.	CASSPGDGGGRTDTQYF	TGTGCCAGCAGCCCCGGGGACGGCGGTGGGCGGACAGATACGCAGTATTTT
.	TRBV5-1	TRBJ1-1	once	CASSLAAPNTEAFF	TGCGCCAGCAGCTTGGCGGCCCCGAACACTGAAGCTTTCTTT
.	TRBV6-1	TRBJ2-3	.	CASSEVLTSTDTQYF	TGTGCCAGCAGTGAAGTTCTTACTAGCACAGATACGCAGTATTTT
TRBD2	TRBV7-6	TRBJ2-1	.	CASSLGDGGAYEQFF	TGTGCCAGCAGCTTAGGGGACGGGGGGGCCTATGAGCAGTTCTTC
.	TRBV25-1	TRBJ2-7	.	CASTGQGLRFEQYF	TGTGCCAGCACAGGGCAGGGGTTGCGGTTCGAGCAGTACTTC
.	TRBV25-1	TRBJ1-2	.	CASSAPGHYGYTF	TGTGCCAGCAGTGCCCCCGGGCACTATGGCTACACCTTC
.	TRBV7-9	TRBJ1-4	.	CASSLDQGRTEKLFF	TGTGCCAGCAGCTTAGATCAGGGCAGGACTGAAAAACTGTTTTTT
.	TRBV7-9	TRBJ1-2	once	CASSPDGANYGYTF	TGTGCCAGCAGCCCGGACGGAGCTAACTATGGCTACACCTTC
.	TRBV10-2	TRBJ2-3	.	CASSESDTQYF	TGCGCCAGCAGTGAATCGGATACGCAGTATTTT
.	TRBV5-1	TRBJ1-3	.	CASRQQTGSGNTIYF	TGCGCCAGCAGACAGCAGACAGGCTCTGGAAACACCATATATTTT
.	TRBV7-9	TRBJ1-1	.	CASSFGHTEAFF	TGTGCCAGCAGCTTCGGACACACTGAAGCTTTCTTT
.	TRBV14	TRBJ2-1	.	CASSQDRFFSRGGYNEQFF	TGTGCCAGCAGCCAAGATCGGTTCTTTAGCAGAGGGGGCTACAATGAGCAGTTCTTC
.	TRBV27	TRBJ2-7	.	CASSLGQGPHEQYF	TGTGCCAGCAGTTTGGGGCAGGGGCCACACGAGCAGTACTTC